The 20 T cell receptor beta chains reported below all come from one sample, sequenced in a study of identical twins. TCRdb re-derived calls from the 5' RACE reads in MiXCR, one entry per CDR3 protein. The table includes 1.5 million or so distinct CDR3 sequences, around 29% detected once. Sequenced sample: cord blood. Receptors originate from a newborn girl in good health.

J is TRBJ1-2 and V is TRBV20-1; no firm D call. This CDR3 contains 9 residues. The germline V and J ends were trimmed by 4 bases and 7 bases, with 4 bases remaining between them. Germline V gene sequence: CDR1 DFQATT, CDR2 SNEGSKA (reference sequence). The CDR3 spells CSAIVGYTF. The CDR3 nucleotides are TGCAGTGCTATTGTTGGCTACACCTTC.

The chain carries TRBV20-1 and TRBJ1-2; 8 bases line up with TRBD1. Per the germline V gene, CDR1 is DFQATT and CDR2 is SNEGSKA (reference sequence). Trimming at V came to 6 bases and at J to 4 bases, leaving 7 bases not matched to a gene. The length of the CDR3 is 13 residues. CDR3 coding DNA: TGCAGTGCACCTGACAGGGGCGGCTATGGCTACACCTTC. Translating gives CSAPDRGGYGYTF.

The chain has TRBV2 and TRBJ2-5; 9 bases are a match to TRBD1. The CDR3 spans 15 residues. The germline V gene encodes CDR1 SNHLY and CDR2 FYNNEI. V dropped 5 bases and J dropped 11; count of bases not matched to a gene: 15. The DNA of the CDR3 is TGTGCCAGCAGTCCGCCGGGACAGGGTTTCGATGAGCAGTACTTC. Its protein product is CASSPPGQGFDEQYF.

The V gene is TRBV5-1, the J gene TRBJ1-4, with a tentative D call TRBD1 (5 bases). Trimming took off 0 bases at V and 8 bases at J, with 17 bases between the two ends. Germline CDR1 SGHRS, CDR2 YFSETQ. This CDR3 is built from 16 residues. The CDR3 DNA is TGCGCCAGCAGCTTGGGGGGCAGGCAGGGCCCAGAAAAACTGTTTTTT. It encodes CASSLGGRQGPEKLFF.

The chain recombines TRBV29-1 with TRBJ2-1; 14 nucleotides align to TRBD2. The length of the CDR3 is 14 residues. With V trimmed by 7 bases and J by 8 bases, 7 bases remained unmatched. Germline CDR1 and CDR2: SQVTM and ANQGSEA. The CDR3 coding sequence is TGCAGCGGAGGACTAGCGGGAGGTCTGGATGAGCAGTTCTTC. Protein product: CSGGLAGGLDEQFF.

The chain is built from TRBV25-1 and TRBJ2-7; D remains unclear. Germline V gene lookup returns CDR1 MGHDK and CDR2 SYGVNS. V was shortened by 6 bases and J by 6 bases, with 9 bases between the two germline ends. The CDR3 extends over 11 amino acids. The CDR3 sequence: CASRSVSEQYF. The CDR3 DNA sequence: TGTGCCAGCAGATCTGTTAGCGAGCAGTACTTC.

The genes are TRBV10-2 and TRBJ2-7; a possible D gene is TRBD2 (5 bases). The CDR3 consists of 14 residues. Between the trimmed V and J ends, which lost 0 bases and 2 bases, there was a span of 8 bases. The germline gives CDR1 WSHSY, CDR2 SAAADI. CDR3 nucleotides: TGCGCCAGCAGTGAGTCGGGCGGGCCCTACGAGCAGTACTTC. This sequence encodes CASSESGGPYEQYF.

V gene TRBV20-1 combines with J gene TRBJ2-7, with D unclear. With 6 bases removed from V and 0 bases from J, the gap between germline ends came to 12 bases. The CDR3 consists of 13 residues. Germline CDR1 DFQATT, CDR2 SNEGSKA (reference sequence). The CDR3 reads CSAVEDVSYEQYF. The CDR3 DNA is TGCAGTGCCGTTGAGGACGTCTCCTACGAGCAGTACTTC.

In its sample, this clonotype was seen a few times. The V and J genes are TRBV21-1 and TRBJ1-1; TRBD1, the D gene given by the table, was not confirmed from the DNA. TRBV21-1 is a pseudogene locus. The CDR3 spans 17 residues. The CDR3 is CASSKAPGRGPNTEAFF. CDR3 nucleotides: TGTGCCAGCAGCAAAGCCCCCGGCAGGGGGCCTAACACTGAAGCTTTCTTT.

This clonotype appeared a few times. This chain uses TRBV5-1 with TRBJ1-6, with 9 bases matching TRBD1. V shed 4 bases, J shed 7 bases, and the junction held 6 bases outside the gene matches. CDR1 and CDR2 (germline): SGHRS, YFSETQ. The CDR3 totals 15 residues. CDR3 region: CASSIGTGRNSPLHF. Here the CDR3 DNA reads TGCGCCAGCAGCATCGGGACAGGGAGGAATTCACCCCTCCACTTT.

This sequence joins TRBV6-5 and TRBJ1-5; 9 bases map to TRBD1. Looked up from germline, CDR1 is MNHEY and CDR2 is SVGAGI. V lost 0 bases and J lost 4; bases outside the gene matches: 4. CDR3 size: 16 residues. CDR3 in amino acids: CASSYSVGTGNQPQHF. CDR3 sequence (DNA): TGTGCCAGCAGTTACTCGGTCGGGACAGGGAATCAGCCCCAGCATTTT.

This rearrangement joins TRBV10-3 to TRBJ2-3; a weak D match, TRBD2 (6 bases). Trimming removed 3 bases at V and 6 bases at J, with 22 bases between. Germline V gene lookup returns CDR1 ENHRY and CDR2 SYGVKD. CDR3 length: 17 amino acids. The CDR3 region is CAISEVRQSGVRDTQYF. In DNA, the CDR3 is TGTGCCATCAGTGAAGTTCGACAGTCGGGGGTTCGGGATACGCAGTATTTT.

V and J are TRBV7-6 and TRBJ2-7; 8 nucleotides line up with TRBD2. The J segment lost 2 bases and the V segment lost 5 bases, leaving 8 bases of the junction unmatched. The V gene's germline CDR1 is SGHVS and CDR2 FNYEAQ. The CDR3 has 15 amino acids. CDR3 in amino acids: CASSPHLLAAYEQYF. The CDR3 coding sequence is TGTGCCAGCAGCCCTCACTTACTAGCGGCCTACGAGCAGTACTTC. Together with reference TRBV7-6 and TRBJ2-7, the CDR3 gives the full variable domain: GAGVSQSPRYKVTKRGQDVALRCDPISGHVSLYWYRQALGQGPEFLTYFNYEAQQDKSGLPNDRFSAERPEGSISTLTIQRTEQRDSAMYRCASSPHLLAAYEQYFGPGTRLTVT.

The chain employs TRBV7-2 and TRBJ1-2; TRBD1 agrees at 9 bases. The CDR3 is 13 amino acids. Germline-derived CDR1 and CDR2 are SGHTA and FQGNSA. The V segment lost 6 bases and the J segment 8 bases; nucleotides outside the gene matches: 7. The CDR3 region has the DNA TGTGCCAGCAGTAGGGACAGGGAAGGAGGCTACACCTTC. Residues: CASSRDREGGYTF.

The table lists this clonotype with a count of one. The chain recombines TRBV30 with TRBJ1-2, with D uncertain. The CDR3 extends over 13 amino acids. Germline V CDR1 and CDR2: GTSNPN, SVGIG (reference sequence). The V end lost 0 bases, the J end lost 4 bases, and 9 bases lay between the germline ends. In nucleotides, the CDR3 is TGTGCCTGGAGTGTACCGGGGATCTATGGCTACACCTTC. Translating gives CAWSVPGIYGYTF.

Turning to this clonotype: One base away lies a much larger clone, so this may be a sequencing read error. The missing conserved phenylalanine or tryptophan at the end of this CDR3 makes a read error likely. The genes are TRBV4-2 and TRBJ2-5; D gene unclear. The DNA end is a closer match to TRBJ2-7, so the J assignment may be wrong. The germline gives CDR1 LGHNA, CDR2 YNFKEQ. The CDR3 length is 13 residues. CDR3 in DNA: TGTGCCAGCAGCCAAGACTTCTCGGGCGAGCAGTACTTA. This codes for CASSQDFSGEQYL.

V usage is TRBV20-1 and J usage is TRBJ2-3; D perhaps matches TRBD1 (6 bases). Germline V lookup: CDR1 DFQATT, CDR2 SNEGSKA (reference sequence). V was shortened by 5 bases and J by 1 base, with 10 bases between the two germline ends. The CDR3 is 13 residues long. Here the CDR3 reads CSAGGSGTDTQYF. The DNA of the CDR3 is TGCAGTGCTGGGGGCTCAGGCACAGATACGCAGTATTTT.

This clonotype was detected a few times. The rearrangement uses TRBV7-2 and TRBJ1-4; a weak D match, TRBD1 (5 bases). The CDR3 runs 14 residues. The germline V gene has CDR1 SGHTA and CDR2 FQGNSA. V gave up 2 bases and J gave up 8 bases, with 12 bases separating them. For the CDR3, the DNA is TGTGCCAGCAGCTTATACAGGTCGGGAGAAAAACTGTTTTTT. It is translated as CASSLYRSGEKLFF. The full variable domain, with the rest looked up from reference TRBV7-2 and TRBJ1-4, is GAGVSQSPSNKVTEKGKDVELRCDPISGHTALYWYRQSLGQGLEFLIYFQGNSAPDKSGLPSDRFSAERTGGSVSTLTIQRTQQEDSAVYLCASSLYRSGEKLFFGSGTQLSVL.

This chain uses TRBV20-1 with TRBJ2-1; 10 nucleotides align to TRBD2. The J segment lost 7 bases and the V segment lost 1 base, leaving 7 bases of the junction unmatched. CDR3 length: 15 residues. The germline gives CDR1 DFQATT, CDR2 SNEGSKA (reference sequence). CDR3 nucleotides: TGCAGTGCTAGAGTGTGGACTAGCGGACTTAATGAGCAGTTCTTC. As protein: CSARVWTSGLNEQFF.

This sequence joins TRBV2 and TRBJ1-2; D call uncertain. This CDR3 has 15 residues. Germline V CDR1 and CDR2: SNHLY, FYNNEI. V shed 4 bases and J shed 5 bases, with 17 bases lying between them. The CDR3, as DNA: TGTGCCAGCAGTGCAGTGAAGCCGTCGGTGTATGGCTACACCTTC. It encodes CASSAVKPSVYGYTF.